This T cell receptor beta chain is from a study of blood T cell repertoires in COVID-19. As for the study in general: PBMCs, B-cell-depleted T cells, or T cells provided the cDNA or gDNA that made up the material.

The CDR3 runs to 15 residues. Germline values: CDR1 SSHAT, CDR2 FNYEAQ (reference sequence). Using immunoSEQ multiplex PCR, the repertoire was profiled, and TCRdb retains in-frame clones only, with some absent. The data hold under 250,000 clones, with around 83% observed a single time. This clone was seen a few times. The germline gene is not matched at one end of the junction; a read error may be the cause. The J gene is TRBJ2-1, the V gene TRBV7-7; D is possibly TRBD2 (6 bases). The TCR sequence derives from a man aged 40-55 years with active or convalescent COVID-19. The sequencing input was peripheral blood. The CDR3 nucleotides read TGTGCTAGCAGCTTAGGGGAGGATCCGGCTTATGAGCAGTTCTTC. This translates into CASSLGEDPAYEQFF.